These 8 T cell receptor beta chains originate from one sample sequenced in a study of T cells in Graves' hyperthyroidism and ophthalmopathy. The CDR3 regions of TCR beta were amplified from RNA transcripts. Primed by the HTBI set, a first-round RT-PCR was run on the TCR CDR3. TCRdb processed the multiplex PCR reads anew with MiXCR; each CDR3 protein has one entry. Found here are under 400,000 distinct CDR3 sequences, around 13% of them singletons; the top ten hold 9.2%. The sequencing sample was made of blood. These TCRs come from a woman aged 18-29 years with Graves' hyperthyroidism.

The chain couples TRBV5-1 to TRBJ1-2, with 7 positions matching TRBD1. V lost 4 bases and J lost 7; bases outside the gene matches: 13. There are 15 residues in the CDR3. CDR1 is SGHRS, CDR2 YFSETQ, per germline. CDR3 in amino acids: CASSPRGGTLRGYTF. CDR3 nucleotides: TGCGCCAGCAGCCCCAGGGGGGGGACCCTCCGTGGCTACACCTTC.

This chain uses TRBV6-2 or TRBV6-3 with TRBJ2-7; 13 bases match TRBD2. J gave up 1 base and V 5 bases, and 11 bases lay outside the gene matches. The CDR3 runs 18 residues. Germline CDR1 reads MNHEY; CDR2 reads SVGEGT. CDR3 sequence (DNA): TGTGCCAGCAGTCCCGCCTACCGGACTAGCGGGAGTTCCTACGAGCAGTACTTC. Its protein product is CASSPAYRTSGSSYEQYF.

Comments on this clonotype: A single base separates this from a much larger clone, so it may be a read error. The chain has TRBV6-4 and TRBJ2-3, with 7 bases lining up with TRBD2. The CDR3 loop spans 15 amino acids. After removal of 6 bases from V and 5 bases from J, the junction contained 11 bases not matched to a gene. Germline V gene sequence: CDR1 MRHNA, CDR2 SNTAGT. CDR3 sequence reads: CASSDGLVGVDTQYF. The DNA for the CDR3 is TGTGCCAGCAGCGACGGACTAGTGGGAGTAGATACGCAGTATTTT.

The V and J genes are TRBV3-1 and TRBJ1-4, with D possibly TRBD1 on 6 matching bases. This CDR3 spans 15 amino acids. Trimming cost V 1 base and J 0 bases, with 6 bases left between them. From germline, CDR1 is LGHDT and CDR2 YNNKEL (reference sequence). This CDR3 reads CASSQGTATNEKLFF. The CDR3 DNA is TGTGCCAGCAGCCAAGGGACAGCAACTAATGAAAAACTGTTTTTT.

Many counts were recorded for this clonotype. V is TRBV13 and J is TRBJ2-7; D is tentatively TRBD1 or TRBD2 (5 bases each). CDR1 is PRHDT and CDR2 is FYEKMQ in the germline V gene (reference sequence). The CDR3 extends over 13 amino acids. Trimming removed 0 bases at V and 7 bases at J, with 10 bases between. CDR3 coding DNA: TGTGCCAGCAGCTTAGGGCTAGCAGGGGAGCAGTACTTC. Its protein is CASSLGLAGEQYF.

This clonotype was counted only a few times. The junction and the germline gene differ at one end; a read error may be behind it. V usage is TRBV20-1 and J usage is TRBJ1-5; 9 bases agree with TRBD1. This CDR3 contains 15 residues. Germline V gene data show CDR1 as DFQATT and CDR2 as SNEGSKA (reference sequence). The CDR3, as DNA: TGCAGTGCTAGAGGGGGTACAGGGGGCAACCAGCCCCAGCATTTT. This codes for CSARGGTGGNQPQHF.

This clonotype occurred many times. The J gene is TRBJ2-2, the V gene TRBV24-1, with no clear D. Germline CDR1 reads KGHDR; CDR2 reads SFDVKD. Deletions cut 8 bases from V and 2 bases from J, with 8 bases between. This CDR3 is 13 amino acids long. CDR3 DNA: TGTGCCACCATGGCAGACAACACCGGGGAGCTGTTTTTT. Its translation is CATMADNTGELFF.

This clonotype was seen at least ten times. The chain joins TRBV28 to TRBJ2-7, with 8 bases fitting TRBD1. Trimming removed 1 base from V and 3 bases from J; junction bases left unmatched: 11. Looked up from germline, CDR1 is MDHEN and CDR2 is SYDVKM. The CDR3 length is 17 residues. CDR3 residues: CASSLLKLSGQDYEQYF. The CDR3 region has the DNA TGTGCCAGCAGTTTATTAAAGTTATCGGGACAGGACTACGAGCAGTACTTC.